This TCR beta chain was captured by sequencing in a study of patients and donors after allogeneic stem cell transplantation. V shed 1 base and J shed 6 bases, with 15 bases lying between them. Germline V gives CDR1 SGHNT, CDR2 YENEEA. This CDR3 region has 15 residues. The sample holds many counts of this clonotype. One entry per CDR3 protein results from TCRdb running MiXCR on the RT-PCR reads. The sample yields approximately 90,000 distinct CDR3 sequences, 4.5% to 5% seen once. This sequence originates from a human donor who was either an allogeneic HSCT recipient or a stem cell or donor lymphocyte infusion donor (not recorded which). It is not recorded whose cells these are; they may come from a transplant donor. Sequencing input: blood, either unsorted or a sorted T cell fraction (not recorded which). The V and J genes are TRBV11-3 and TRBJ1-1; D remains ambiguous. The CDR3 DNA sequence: TGTGCCAGCAGCTTAGGGTTAGTCACGGTGGCTGAAGCTTTCTTT. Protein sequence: CASSLGLVTVAEAFF. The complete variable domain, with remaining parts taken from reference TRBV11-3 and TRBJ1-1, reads EAGVVQSPRYKIIEKKQPVAFWCNPISGHNTLYWYLQNLGQGPELLIRYENEEAVDDSQLPKDRFSAERLKGVDSTLKIQPAELGDSAVYLCASSLGLVTVAEAFFGQGTRLTVV.